The 8 T cell receptor beta chains in this list originate from one sample, sequenced in a study of T cells of healthy individuals. TCRdb reprocessed the 5' RACE reads via MiXCR and lists one record per CDR3 protein. The sample comprises around 98,000 distinct CDR3 sequences, around 17% of which are singletons, and 6.2% rests with the top ten. These receptors all stem from a human donor in good health.

Here the CDR3 DNA reads TGCGCCAGCAGCTTGGAGCCAAACAGGGAAGCTTTCTTT. Translation: CASSLEPNREAFF. The chain couples TRBV5-1 to TRBJ1-1, with D maybe TRBD1 (5 bases). Trimming removed 0 bases from V and 8 bases from J, with 11 bases in between. This CDR3 has 13 amino acids. CDR1 and CDR2 (germline): SGHRS, YFSETQ.

This clonotype was recorded many times. The chain links TRBV28 to TRBJ1-1, with D possibly matching TRBD1 (5 bases). CDR3 length: 19 residues. CDR1 and CDR2 from the germline V gene are MDHEN and SYDVKM. Trimming left V 3 bases short and J 7 bases short, with 30 bases between. The CDR3 DNA reads TGTGCCAGCAGTTTTTTTATGGGGCCGGGCACAACCGGTCCGGGTGAAGCTTTCTTT. This translates into CASSFFMGPGTTGPGEAFF.

Concerning this clonotype itself: A much more abundant neighbour one base away suggests this may be a read error. The chain combines TRBV18 with TRBJ1-5, with D maybe TRBD1 (6 bases). This CDR3 contains 20 residues. Germline CDR1 KGHSH, CDR2 LQKENI. Deletions cut 3 bases from V and 2 bases from J, with 26 bases between. The CDR3 DNA reads as TGTGCCAGCTCACCCGCACTATCGGGTACAGGGACGAGGGGCAATCAGCCCCAGCATTTT. Translated, it gives CASSPALSGTGTRGNQPQHF.

This clonotype was counted ten times or more. The chain joins TRBV11-2 to TRBJ2-3; D could derive from TRBD1 or TRBD2 (5 bases each). Germline V CDR1 and CDR2: SGHAT, FQNNGV. With 3 bases removed from V and 4 bases from J, the gap between germline ends came to 11 bases. The CDR3 sequence is 14 residues long. CDR3 DNA sequence: TGTGCCAGCAGCTTTTCGGGACCAGCAGATACGCAGTATTTT. This codes for CASSFSGPADTQYF.

This clonotype was seen more than once but under ten times. As DNA, the CDR3 is TGCAGTGCCCTCCACTCGGGACAGGGCACAGAAGCTTTCTTT. This encodes CSALHSGQGTEAFF. The V and J genes are TRBV20-1 and TRBJ1-1; 9 bases line up with TRBD1. This CDR3 has 14 amino acids. Germline V gene lookup returns CDR1 DFQATT and CDR2 SNEGSKA (reference sequence). The junction had 13 bases not matched to a gene; V was cut back by 6 bases and J by 8 bases.

This clonotype was seen a handful of times. The V call is TRBV6-6, the J call TRBJ1-2; D possibly corresponds to TRBD1 (6 bases). The CDR3 runs 14 residues. Trimming shortened V by 4 bases and J by 8 bases, and 17 bases separated the two germline ends. Germline-derived CDR1 and CDR2 are MNHNY and SVGAGI (reference sequence). The CDR3 nucleotides are TGTGCCAGCAGTTTACCAGGGGTGGAGGGGGGCTACACCTTC. Translated, it gives CASSLPGVEGGYTF.

V and J are TRBV5-1 and TRBJ1-4; TRBD1 agrees at 7 bases. The CDR3 sequence is 14 residues long. CDR1 is SGHRS, CDR2 YFSETQ, per germline. V lost 5 bases to trimming and J lost 4 bases; unmatched junction nucleotides: 5. The CDR3 protein is CASRKTGLNEKLFF. CDR3 sequence (DNA): TGCGCCAGCAGGAAGACAGGGCTTAATGAAAAACTGTTTTTT.

The genes are TRBV28 and TRBJ2-4; D perhaps matches TRBD1 (6 bases). CDR1 and CDR2 from the germline V gene are MDHEN and SYDVKM. The CDR3 covers 13 residues. V was shortened by 5 bases and J by 9 bases, with 14 bases between the two germline ends. DNA of the CDR3: TGTGCCAGCAGTACGACCGGACAGCCCATTCAGTACTTC. The encoded protein is CASSTTGQPIQYF. Based on the CDR3 plus reference TRBV28 and TRBJ2-4, the full variable domain is DVKVTQSSRYLVKRTGEKVFLECVQDMDHENMFWYRQDPGLGLRLIYFSYDVKMKEKGDIPEGYSVSREKKERFSLILESASTNQTSMYLCASSTTGQPIQYFGAGTRLSVL.